The 21 T cell receptor beta chains below come from one sample, sequenced in a study of T-cell reconstitution after alpha-beta-depleted transplantation in children. Library preparation (for TCRbeta) was performed with unique molecular identifiers. TCRdb re-analysed the PCR reads in MiXCR, keeping a single row per CDR3 protein. The sample lists roughly 350,000 distinct CDR3 sequences; 16% were seen once. The input for sequencing was PBMCs, mostly from graft donor cells, taken 360 days after TCRalphabeta/CD19-depleted stem cell transplant. These receptors were obtained from a male patient between 2 and 15 years old who had a stem cell transplant for acute lymphoblastic leukemia, so the T cells may come from the graft donor.

The chain carries TRBV7-8 and TRBJ2-7; 12 bases are shared with TRBD2. The length of the CDR3 is 17 residues. The ends lost 5 bases at V and 0 bases at J; junction bases unmatched: 8. Germline V gene lookup returns CDR1 SGHVS and CDR2 FQNEAQ. CDR3 region: CASSSYLAGGPSYEQYF. CDR3 coding DNA: TGTGCCAGCAGCAGCTATCTAGCGGGAGGGCCCTCCTACGAGCAGTACTTC.

The chain joins TRBV7-6 to TRBJ2-3; D might be TRBD1 (6 bases). CDR3 size: 14 residues. Germline loops: CDR1 SGHVS, CDR2 FNYEAQ. V was clipped by 4 bases and J by 2 bases, with 10 bases between them. The CDR3 nucleotides are TGTGCCAGCAGCTCCAACAGGGCCACAGATACGCAGTATTTT. Encoded protein: CASSSNRATDTQYF.

The rearrangement joins TRBV3-1 to TRBJ1-4; no definite D call. Trimming stripped 7 bases from V and 5 bases from J, with 17 bases between. The germline CDR1 and CDR2 sequences are LGHDT and YNNKEL (reference sequence). The CDR3 runs 15 residues. CDR3 amino acids: CASKSYGAQNEKLFF. The DNA for the CDR3 is TGTGCCAGCAAATCCTATGGCGCTCAAAATGAAAAACTGTTTTTT.

There are a few counts of this clonotype. The J gene is TRBJ2-4, the V gene TRBV28, with 8 positions matching TRBD2. After removal of 3 bases from V and 1 base from J, the junction contained 8 bases not matched to a gene. Per germline, CDR1 MDHEN and CDR2 SYDVKM. This CDR3 comprises 17 residues. In nucleotides, the CDR3 is TGTGCCAGCAGTTTTTCCGTCGGGAGGGCCGCCAAAAACATTCAGTACTTC. This encodes CASSFSVGRAAKNIQYF.

The chain is built from TRBV20-1 and TRBJ1-5, with no clear D. In germline, CDR1 is DFQATT, CDR2 SNEGSKA (reference sequence). The V end was cut by 3 bases, the J end by 5 bases, with 11 bases between. CDR3 length equals 13 residues. The CDR3: CSASTTRDQPQHF. In nucleotides, the CDR3 is TGCAGTGCTAGTACGACACGAGATCAGCCCCAGCATTTT.

V gene TRBV10-3 combines with J gene TRBJ2-7, with no clear D. Germline V lookup: CDR1 ENHRY, CDR2 SYGVKD. V shed 0 bases and J shed 4 bases, with 10 bases lying between them. The CDR3 extends over 14 amino acids. In DNA, the CDR3 is TGTGCCATCAGTGAGTCCCAAGGTTTGTACGAGCAGTACTTC. It specifies CAISESQGLYEQYF.

The sample holds a few counts of this clonotype. CDR3 DNA sequence: TGCGCCAGCAGCCCTTACAGGGGGCCCATCCCTGAAGCTTTCTTT. Amino acids: CASSPYRGPIPEAFF. This chain uses TRBV5-1 with TRBJ1-1; 9 bases map to TRBD1. CDR1 and CDR2 from the germline V gene are SGHRS and YFSETQ. CDR3 length: 15 amino acids. V dropped 4 bases and J dropped 6; count of bases not matched to a gene: 10.

The rearrangement uses TRBV15 and TRBJ2-7; D call uncertain. The germline V gene has CDR1 LNHNV and CDR2 YYDKDF (reference sequence). The CDR3 sequence is 15 residues long. V was shortened by 0 bases and J by 3 bases, with 12 bases between the two germline ends. The CDR3 here is CATSRDITVNYEQYF. The CDR3 DNA reads TGTGCCACCAGCAGAGATATAACAGTCAACTACGAGCAGTACTTC.

The rearrangement uses TRBV6-2 or TRBV6-3 and TRBJ2-3; TRBD2 aligns across 8 bases. Germline V gene sequence: CDR1 MNHEY, CDR2 SVGEGT. The CDR3 has 17 amino acids. With V trimmed by 2 bases and J by 4 bases, 11 bases remained unmatched. CDR3 nucleotides: TGTGCCAGCAGTTACAGAGCCCGGGAGGGGCAGGCAGATACGCAGTATTTT. Translated, it gives CASSYRAREGQADTQYF.

This clonotype was seen a handful of times. The CDR3 spells CASSRETGYNEQFF. CDR3 nucleotide sequence: TGCGCCAGCAGCCGAGAAACTGGGTACAATGAGCAGTTCTTC. The chain carries TRBV4-3 and TRBJ2-1; D is uncertain. This CDR3 has 14 residues. The germline CDR1 and CDR2 sequences are LGHNA and YSLEER. V dropped 4 bases and J dropped 4 bases, with 11 bases sitting between them.

This clonotype was observed a few times. The V and J genes are TRBV7-3 and TRBJ2-1; weak D call: TRBD2 (6 bases). CDR3 length equals 15 residues. V lost 1 base to trimming and J lost 7 bases, with 14 bases between them. Germline assignment: CDR1 SGHTA and CDR2 FQGTGA. The CDR3 loop reads CASSLISGGENEQFF. The CDR3 nucleotides are TGTGCCAGCAGCTTAATTAGCGGAGGGGAAAATGAGCAGTTCTTC.

This clonotype has just a few counts. The chain has TRBV28 and TRBJ2-1; unclear D gene. The CDR3 is 12 amino acids. The germline gives CDR1 MDHEN, CDR2 SYDVKM. V was cut by 3 bases and J by 10 bases, with 10 bases left in between. The CDR3 DNA reads TGTGCCAGCAGTTTGGCCAAAATGGAGCAGTTCTTC. It yields the protein CASSLAKMEQFF.

This clonotype was seen at least ten times. This sequence joins TRBV7-9 and TRBJ2-4, with D possibly TRBD2 on 6 matching bases. There are 14 residues in the CDR3. In germline, CDR1 is SEHNR, CDR2 FQNEAQ (reference sequence). Trimming removed 4 bases at V and 2 bases at J, with 9 bases between. CDR3 sequence (DNA): TGTGCCAGCAGCTACCGGGAGTCCAAAAACATTCAGTACTTC. Translation gives CASSYRESKNIQYF.

The chain uses TRBV28 and TRBJ2-7; TRBD1 agrees at 9 bases. CDR1 and CDR2 from the germline V gene are MDHEN and SYDVKM. The trim removed 6 bases at V and 4 bases at J, leaving 10 bases unmatched. The CDR3 is 15 residues long. Here the CDR3 reads CASREQGARKYEQYF. The CDR3 nucleotides are TGTGCCAGCAGAGAACAGGGGGCTAGAAAGTACGAGCAGTACTTC.

The chain joins TRBV12-3 or TRBV12-4 to TRBJ2-2; D is perhaps TRBD2 (5 bases). The V end lost 2 bases, the J end lost 6 bases, and 16 bases lay between the germline ends. CDR3 size: 16 residues. The chain's CDR3 is CASSLTPGRRSGELFF. CDR3 coding DNA: TGTGCCAGCAGTTTAACCCCCGGGCGGAGGTCCGGGGAGCTGTTTTTT.

This clonotype was seen ten or more times. The rearrangement uses TRBV5-1 and TRBJ1-1; D unclear. V was shortened by 0 bases and J by 0 bases, with 6 bases between the two germline ends. Germline V gene lookup returns CDR1 SGHRS and CDR2 YFSETQ. This CDR3 is 14 amino acids long. The CDR3 DNA sequence: TGCGCCAGCAGCTTGGACAGCTTGAACACTGAAGCTTTCTTT. Translating it yields CASSLDSLNTEAFF.

This clonotype was seen only a few times. The V call is TRBV20-1, the J call TRBJ2-1; 8 nucleotides align to TRBD2. The CDR3 contains 17 residues. Germline V gene sequence: CDR1 DFQATT, CDR2 SNEGSKA (reference sequence). Unmatched junction bases numbered 13, after V lost 3 bases and J lost 3 bases. Written as DNA, the CDR3 is TGCAGTGCTAGGAAGACTAGCGAAGGGTGGCTCTACAATGAGCAGTTCTTC. It is translated as CSARKTSEGWLYNEQFF.

This clonotype has ten or more counts. The rearrangement uses TRBV10-3 and TRBJ2-1; D ambiguous. Germline CDR1 and CDR2: ENHRY and SYGVKD. V lost 2 bases, J lost 7 bases, and 3 bases lay in between. The CDR3 contains 11 residues. CDR3 in amino acids: CAISERNEQFF. CDR3 nucleotide sequence: TGTGCCATCAGTGAGAGGAATGAGCAGTTCTTC.

This clonotype was counted many times. The chain is built from TRBV7-2 and TRBJ2-5; 13 bases are a match to TRBD2. Germline loops: CDR1 SGHTA, CDR2 FQGNSA. Trimming took 5 bases from V and 4 from J; bases not matched to a gene: 7. CDR3 size: 16 residues. The CDR3 DNA reads TGTGCCAGCAGCAAGTCGGGACTAGCGGGAAGAGAGACCCAGTACTTC. Translating it yields CASSKSGLAGRETQYF.

In this sample, this clonotype turned up many times. The chain has TRBV28 and TRBJ2-7; D may be TRBD2 (5 bases). This CDR3 contains 16 residues. The V end was cut by 4 bases, the J end by 0 bases, with 16 bases between. Germline V gene sequence: CDR1 MDHEN, CDR2 SYDVKM. For the CDR3, the DNA is TGTGCCAGCAGTTCTCCCCTAGACTATTTCTCCTACGAGCAGTACTTC. Its translation is CASSSPLDYFSYEQYF.

V gene TRBV29-1 combines with J gene TRBJ2-2; 12 bases match TRBD2. Germline-derived CDR1 and CDR2 are SQVTM and ANQGSEA. Germline trimming cut 5 bases from V and 7 bases from J; bases unmatched to any gene: 5. CDR3 length: 14 amino acids. CDR3 region: CSVRLAGVGGELFF. In nucleotides, the CDR3 is TGCAGCGTTCGACTAGCGGGAGTTGGCGGGGAGCTGTTTTTT.